This T cell receptor (beta chain) was identified during a study of cytomegalovirus exposure and HLA in healthy donors. V lost 4 bases to trimming and J lost 10 bases; unmatched junction nucleotides: 6. Germline values: CDR1 SGHKS, CDR2 YYEKEE (reference sequence). The CDR3 sequence is 13 residues long. PCR involved 60 Vbeta and 13 Jbeta primers. TCRdb's table, derived via immunoSEQ multiplex PCR, lists solely in-frame clones and lacks some. The data show 210,000 or so clones, 83% seen once. This chain links TRBV5-5 with TRBJ2-1, with 9 bases aligning to TRBD1. The sequence was collected from a girl aged 5-17 years in good health and CMV-seronegative. Sequenced: PBMCs. The chain's CDR3 is CASSRTGDREQFF. The CDR3 DNA sequence: TGTGCCAGCAGCCGGACAGGGGATCGCGAGCAGTTCTTC.